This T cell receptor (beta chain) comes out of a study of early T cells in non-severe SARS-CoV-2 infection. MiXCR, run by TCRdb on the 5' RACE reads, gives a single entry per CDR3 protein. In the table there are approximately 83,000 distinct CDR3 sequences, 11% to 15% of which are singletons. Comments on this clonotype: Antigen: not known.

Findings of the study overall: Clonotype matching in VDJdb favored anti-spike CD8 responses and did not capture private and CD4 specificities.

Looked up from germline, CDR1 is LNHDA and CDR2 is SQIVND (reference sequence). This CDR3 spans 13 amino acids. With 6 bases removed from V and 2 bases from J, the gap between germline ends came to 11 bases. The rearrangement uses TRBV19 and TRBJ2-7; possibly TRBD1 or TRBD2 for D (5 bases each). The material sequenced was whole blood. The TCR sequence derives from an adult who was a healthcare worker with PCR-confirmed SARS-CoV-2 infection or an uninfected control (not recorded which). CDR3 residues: CASSRDRAYEQYF. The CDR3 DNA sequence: TGTGCCAGTAGCCGGGACCGAGCCTACGAGCAGTACTTC.